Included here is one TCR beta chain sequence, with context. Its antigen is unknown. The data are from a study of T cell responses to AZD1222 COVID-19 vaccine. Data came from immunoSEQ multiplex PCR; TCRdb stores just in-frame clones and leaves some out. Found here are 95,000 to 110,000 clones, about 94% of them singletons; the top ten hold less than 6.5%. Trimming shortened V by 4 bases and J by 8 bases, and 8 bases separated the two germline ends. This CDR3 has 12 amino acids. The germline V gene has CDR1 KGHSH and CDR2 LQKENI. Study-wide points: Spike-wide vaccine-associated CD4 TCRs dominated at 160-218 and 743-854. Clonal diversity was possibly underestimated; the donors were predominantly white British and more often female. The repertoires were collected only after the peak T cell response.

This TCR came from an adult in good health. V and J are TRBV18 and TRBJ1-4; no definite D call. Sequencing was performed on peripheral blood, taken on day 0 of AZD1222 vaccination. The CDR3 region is CASSRPREKLFF. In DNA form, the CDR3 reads TGTGCCAGCTCACGACCTAGGGAAAAACTGTTTTTT.